The rows below give T cell receptor beta chains drawn from one sample of a study of Ad26.COV2.S vaccination and SARS-CoV-2 variants. Some clones are missing from TCRdb's copy, which holds only in-frame ones; the method was immunoSEQ multiplex PCR. The sample records over 200,000 clones, approximately 88% being singletons. Sequencing was performed on peripheral blood, taken in a trial of Ad26.COV2.S vaccine versus placebo. Receptor source: a person aged 18 to 59 who received the Ad26.COV2.S COVID-19 vaccine or a placebo. CDR3s leave out the opening cysteine and the closing phenylalanine or tryptophan. The order of the fields is V gene, CDR3 protein.

V: TRBV30
CDR3: AWSVRRAEQY

V: TRBV7-2
CDR3: ASSLSSALDEQF

V: TRBV7-9
CDR3: ASVLTGGLGTEAF

V: TRBV6-5
CDR3: ASIRDRSSYNEQF

V: TRBV18
CDR3: ASSLGLSTDTQY

V: TRBV6-5
CDR3: ASSYSPSSTDTQY

V: TRBV15
CDR3: ATSRDGAGGYYEQY

V: TRBV7-6
CDR3: ASSSGLAGGGDTQY

V: TRBV6-5
CDR3: ASSITGGKLF

V: TRBV28
CDR3: ASSFRDSHFSYNEQF

V: TRBV5-1
CDR3: ASKNTGGSSSEQF

V: TRBV6-5
CDR3: ASSSGQQGYEQY

V: TRBV4-1
CDR3: ASSLSSDRANTGELF

V: TRBV28
CDR3: ASRPLGKGQNTEAF

V: TRBV11-2
CDR3: ASSSGGASGVGDTQY

V: TRBV12-5
CDR3: ASGLGGPDTEAF

V: TRBV28
CDR3: ASRPNRDRVQAF

V: TRBV13
CDR3: ASSPRGGSTGELF

V: TRBV5-6
CDR3: ASSLGRITTEAF

V: TRBV18
CDR3: ASSPGELEQF

V: TRBV20-1
CDR3: SASGGSGNTIY

V: TRBV25-1
CDR3: ASAPLDRYYEQY

V: TRBV11-2
CDR3: ASSSVVSRPNYGYT

V: TRBV5-1
CDR3: ASSLPGQGNEKLF

V: TRBV7-2
CDR3: ASSLGPPVQETQY

V: TRBV28
CDR3: ASSFRGQGRSPLH

V: TRBV28
CDR3: ASSLVRGPCTEAF

V: TRBV24-1
CDR3: ATSDFLQGEQY

V: TRBV5-4
CDR3: ASSGRAAGEQY

V: TRBV28
CDR3: ASSFPGQGVAYGYT

V: TRBV4-1
CDR3: ASSQGQGGSNQPQH

V: TRBV9
CDR3: ASSAQISNSPLH

V: TRBV6-5
CDR3: ASRTGTEHEQY

V: TRBV7-2
CDR3: ASSLAEGVYEQY

V: TRBV28
CDR3: ASSLFSPYEQY

V: TRBV2
CDR3: AGGALTYNEQF

V: TRBV4-1
CDR3: ASSQEPLSSYNSPLH

V: TRBV10-2
CDR3: ASRASRDRGPYNEQF

V: TRBV5-8
CDR3: ASAPFGGANEKLF

V: TRBV28
CDR3: ASSLRGRGRGQPQH

V: TRBV15
CDR3: ATSSGLIDTQY

V: TRBV15
CDR3: ATSREEGLGYEQY

V: TRBV28
CDR3: ASSSRTGISHTEAF

V: TRBV18
CDR3: ASSPPRNSFADTQY

V: TRBV5-4
CDR3: ASSLLRSGGPETQY

V: TRBV28
CDR3: ASRPSWGAGGRQREGRTQY

V: TRBV12-3/TRBV12-4
CDR3: ASSPGPAGELF

V: TRBV7-8
CDR3: ASSFGIGKGEQF

V: TRBV21-1
CDR3: ASIHPPRRSYNEQF